This TCR beta chain derives from a study of T cell responses to AZD1222 COVID-19 vaccine. The protocol was immunoSEQ multiplex PCR, while the TCRdb copy is restricted to in-frame clones and leaves out a portion. The repertoire holds about 140,000 clones, with 85% to 95% as singletons. Germline V gene data show CDR1 as SEHNR and CDR2 as FQNEAQ (reference sequence). The CDR3 is 14 amino acids. Trimming removed 5 bases from V and 8 bases from J, with 15 bases in between. This sequence joins TRBV7-9 and TRBJ1-4; the D gene is possibly TRBD1 (5 bases). The sample in question was peripheral blood, obtained on day 0 of MenACWY control vaccination. The receptor comes from an adult in good health. CDR3 protein: CASSRRRGGEKLFF. CDR3 nucleotides: TGTGCCAGCAGCCGTAGGAGGGGAGGCGAAAAACTGTTTTTT. Complete variable domain (other parts from reference TRBV7-9 and TRBJ1-4): DTGVSQNPRHKITKRGQNVTFRCDPISEHNRLYWYRQTLGQGPEFLTYFQNEAQLEKSRLLSDRFSAERPKGSFSTLEIQRTEQGDSAMYLCASSRRRGGEKLFFGSGTQLSVL.